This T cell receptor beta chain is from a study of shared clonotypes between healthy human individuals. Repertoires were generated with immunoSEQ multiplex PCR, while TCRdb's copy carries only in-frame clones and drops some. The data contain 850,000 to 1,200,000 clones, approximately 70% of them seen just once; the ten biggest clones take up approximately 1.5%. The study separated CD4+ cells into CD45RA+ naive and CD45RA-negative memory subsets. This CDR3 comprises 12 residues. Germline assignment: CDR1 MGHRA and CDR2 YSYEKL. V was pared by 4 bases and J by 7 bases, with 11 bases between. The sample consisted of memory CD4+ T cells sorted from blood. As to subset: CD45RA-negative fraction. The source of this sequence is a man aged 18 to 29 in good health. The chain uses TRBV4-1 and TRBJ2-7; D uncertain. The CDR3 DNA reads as TGCGCCAGCAGCCTACCCATGGGGGAGCAGTACTTC. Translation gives CASSLPMGEQYF.